This TCR beta chain was recovered during a study of beta chain features in type 1 diabetes. The wider study: The study examined 107,917,701 sorted cells across all samples. Study observations and caveats: Patients with type 1 diabetes showed fewer VDJ junction insertions and more deletions.

The sample holds a few counts of this clone. Antigen unknown. Other nucleotide sequences from this sample produce the same CDR3. V gave up 3 bases and J gave up 5 bases; unmatched junction bases: 5. Germline values: CDR1 KGHSH, CDR2 LQKENI. This CDR3 has 14 residues. Sorting gave populations that all exceeded 98% purity. Sequencing targeted expressed TCRB transcripts, as all isolated RNA had been reverse transcribed. The average output of naive, central memory and regulatory T cell samples was approximately 3.6 million reads. TCRdb keeps only in-frame clones here, not all; method: immunoSEQ multiplex PCR. This table has approximately 300,000 clones, approximately 10% appearing once.

The material sequenced was naive CD4+ T cells from blood. The origin of this receptor is a woman aged 25 to 39 in good health. The rearrangement uses TRBV18 and TRBJ2-5; 8 bases are a match to TRBD2. CDR3 loop: CASSPSSGIETQYF. In DNA, the CDR3 is TGTGCCAGCTCACCGAGTAGCGGGATTGAGACCCAGTACTTC.